A selection of T cell receptor beta chains follows, all from one sample in a study of blood T cells in healthy people across ages. TCRdb passed the 5' RACE reads through MiXCR, listing each CDR3 protein once. The table has 1.5 million to 2 million distinct CDR3 sequences, approximately 50% seen once. Sequences were obtained from blood. These receptors all come from a woman aged 40-49 years in good health. Both conserved end residues are part of each CDR3. The order of the fields is D gene, J gene, clone size, V gene, CDR3 protein, CDR3 DNA. A D gene is named only where the DNA matches it firmly. Clone size is stated in some rows and not others, as once, few, many or a class when expanded.

d_gene: .; j_gene: TRBJ2-5; abundance: .; v_gene: TRBV6-2/TRBV6-3; CDR3aa: CASSAIITTGAGETQYF; CDR3nt: TGTGCCAGCAGTGCCATAATAACTACAGGGGCGGGGGAGACCCAGTACTTC
d_gene: .; j_gene: TRBJ1-6; abundance: once; v_gene: TRBV28; CDR3aa: CASSSDWDLRNSPLHF; CDR3nt: TGTGCCAGCAGTTCTGACTGGGACCTAAGAAATTCACCCCTCCACTTT
d_gene: TRBD2; j_gene: TRBJ2-5; abundance: .; v_gene: TRBV3-1; CDR3aa: CASSQDLYGTSGLKETQYF; CDR3nt: TGTGCCAGCAGCCAAGATCTGTATGGGACTAGCGGACTAAAAGAGACCCAGTACTTC
d_gene: TRBD1; j_gene: TRBJ2-1; abundance: .; v_gene: TRBV29-1; CDR3aa: CSGADRINEQFF; CDR3nt: TGCAGCGGCGCGGACAGGATCAATGAGCAGTTCTTC
d_gene: .; j_gene: TRBJ1-1; abundance: .; v_gene: TRBV12-3/TRBV12-4; CDR3aa: CASRKTENVEAFF; CDR3nt: TGTGCCAGCAGGAAGACTGAAAACGTCGAAGCTTTCTTT
d_gene: .; j_gene: TRBJ1-6; abundance: .; v_gene: TRBV3-1; CDR3aa: CASSQDRRRPLHF; CDR3nt: TGTGCCAGCAGCCAAGATCGAAGGAGACCCCTCCACTTT
d_gene: .; j_gene: TRBJ1-2; abundance: .; v_gene: TRBV5-1; CDR3aa: CASSPGDGSYGYTF; CDR3nt: TGCGCCAGCAGCCCCGGGGACGGATCATATGGCTACACCTTC
d_gene: TRBD1; j_gene: TRBJ2-1; abundance: few; v_gene: TRBV10-3; CDR3aa: CAISEATGENEQFF; CDR3nt: TGTGCCATCAGTGAGGCGACAGGGGAGAATGAGCAGTTCTTC
d_gene: .; j_gene: TRBJ2-4; abundance: .; v_gene: TRBV20-1; CDR3aa: CSASQVTKNIQYF; CDR3nt: TGCAGTGCTAGTCAGGTCACCAAAAACATTCAGTACTTC
d_gene: .; j_gene: TRBJ1-1; abundance: .; v_gene: TRBV27; CDR3aa: CASSVRRSYTEAFF; CDR3nt: TGTGCCAGCAGTGTACGCAGGAGCTACACTGAAGCTTTCTTT
d_gene: TRBD1; j_gene: TRBJ2-1; abundance: .; v_gene: TRBV7-9; CDR3aa: CASSRETGNNEQFF; CDR3nt: TGTGCCAGCAGCCGCGAGACAGGGAACAATGAGCAGTTCTTC
d_gene: TRBD1; j_gene: TRBJ2-1; abundance: .; v_gene: TRBV6-5; CDR3aa: CASSTRQGVRRNEQFF; CDR3nt: TGTGCCAGCAGTACACGACAGGGGGTGCGCAGAAATGAGCAGTTCTTC
d_gene: TRBD2; j_gene: TRBJ2-7; abundance: .; v_gene: TRBV20-1; CDR3aa: CSADYSGGPRSYEQYF; CDR3nt: TGCAGTGCTGACTATAGCGGGGGGCCAAGATCCTACGAGCAGTACTTC
d_gene: .; j_gene: TRBJ1-2; abundance: few; v_gene: TRBV12-3/TRBV12-4; CDR3aa: CASSSRGTPLSGYTF; CDR3nt: TGTGCCAGCAGTTCTAGGGGGACTCCGTTATCAGGCTACACCTTC
d_gene: TRBD2; j_gene: TRBJ2-3; abundance: few; v_gene: TRBV9; CDR3aa: CASSVASGARTDTQYF; CDR3nt: TGTGCCAGCAGCGTAGCCAGCGGGGCTCGAACAGATACGCAGTATTTT
d_gene: TRBD1; j_gene: TRBJ1-2; abundance: few; v_gene: TRBV24-1; CDR3aa: CATSDSRDSLNYGYTF; CDR3nt: TGTGCCACCAGTGACAGCAGGGACAGTTTAAACTATGGCTACACCTTC
d_gene: TRBD1; j_gene: TRBJ1-2; abundance: few; v_gene: TRBV20-1; CDR3aa: CSASRQGLQTGYTF; CDR3nt: TGCAGTGCCTCTCGACAGGGCCTACAGACTGGCTACACCTTC
d_gene: .; j_gene: TRBJ1-2; abundance: .; v_gene: TRBV6-2/TRBV6-3; CDR3aa: CASSSRGAHNYGYTF; CDR3nt: TGTGCCAGCAGTTCGAGGGGGGCTCATAACTATGGCTACACCTTC
d_gene: .; j_gene: TRBJ2-1; abundance: once; v_gene: TRBV11-2; CDR3aa: CASSPRDGGPSYNEQFF; CDR3nt: TGTGCCAGCAGCCCCCGTGACGGGGGCCCCTCCTACAATGAGCAGTTCTTC
d_gene: .; j_gene: TRBJ2-3; abundance: .; v_gene: TRBV6-5; CDR3aa: CASSDGFGDTQYF; CDR3nt: TGTGCCAGCAGTGATGGTTTCGGGGATACGCAGTATTTT
d_gene: TRBD1; j_gene: TRBJ2-3; abundance: .; v_gene: TRBV28; CDR3aa: CASSGQAIARDTQYF; CDR3nt: TGTGCCAGCAGCGGACAGGCCATAGCCAGGGATACGCAGTATTTT
d_gene: TRBD2; j_gene: TRBJ2-7; abundance: .; v_gene: TRBV19; CDR3aa: CASSIGLAGGSSYEQYF; CDR3nt: TGTGCCAGTAGTATTGGACTAGCGGGGGGAAGCTCCTACGAGCAGTACTTC
d_gene: .; j_gene: TRBJ2-1; abundance: .; v_gene: TRBV20-1; CDR3aa: CSARGNVHEQFF; CDR3nt: TGCAGTGCTAGAGGTAACGTGCACGAGCAGTTCTTC
d_gene: TRBD2; j_gene: TRBJ2-3; abundance: few; v_gene: TRBV4-3; CDR3aa: CASSQQAGGTDTQYF; CDR3nt: TGCGCCAGCAGCCAACAGGCGGGGGGCACAGATACGCAGTATTTT
d_gene: .; j_gene: TRBJ2-3; abundance: few; v_gene: TRBV5-1; CDR3aa: CASRFTDTQYF; CDR3nt: TGCGCCAGCAGATTTACAGATACGCAGTATTTT
d_gene: .; j_gene: TRBJ1-3; abundance: .; v_gene: TRBV7-2; CDR3aa: CASSLVAGLPHTIYF; CDR3nt: TGTGCCAGCAGCTTAGTGGCAGGTCTCCCCCACACCATATATTTT
d_gene: .; j_gene: TRBJ1-1; abundance: .; v_gene: TRBV7-9; CDR3aa: CASSLKTASAEAFF; CDR3nt: TGTGCCAGCAGCTTAAAAACGGCGAGTGCTGAAGCTTTCTTT
d_gene: TRBD2; j_gene: TRBJ2-3; abundance: many; v_gene: TRBV20-1; CDR3aa: CSARSVTSGRTDTQYF; CDR3nt: TGCAGTGCGCGTTCGGTGACTAGCGGGCGCACAGATACGCAGTATTTT
d_gene: .; j_gene: TRBJ2-5; abundance: .; v_gene: TRBV7-6; CDR3aa: CASSPMRIVQETQYF; CDR3nt: TGTGCCAGCAGCCCCATGCGGATAGTACAAGAGACCCAGTACTTT
d_gene: TRBD1; j_gene: TRBJ2-7; abundance: few; v_gene: TRBV10-3; CDR3aa: CAISEGTGGSYEQYF; CDR3nt: TGTGCCATCAGTGAGGGGACAGGGGGCTCCTACGAGCAGTACTTC
d_gene: .; j_gene: TRBJ2-7; abundance: few; v_gene: TRBV6-2/TRBV6-3; CDR3aa: CASETDYKGSYEQYF; CDR3nt: TGTGCCAGCGAGACGGACTATAAAGGCTCCTACGAGCAGTACTTC
d_gene: .; j_gene: TRBJ2-7; abundance: .; v_gene: TRBV6-1; CDR3aa: CASSEGVGTFLEQYF; CDR3nt: TGTGCCAGCAGTGAAGGAGTAGGGACCTTCCTGGAGCAGTACTTC
d_gene: .; j_gene: TRBJ1-5; abundance: .; v_gene: TRBV9; CDR3aa: CASSSQALNQPQHF; CDR3nt: TGTGCCAGCAGCTCCCAAGCCTTAAATCAGCCCCAGCATTTT
d_gene: .; j_gene: TRBJ2-7; abundance: .; v_gene: TRBV3-1; CDR3aa: CASMHSGNEQYF; CDR3nt: TGTGCCAGCATGCACAGCGGCAACGAGCAGTACTTC
d_gene: .; j_gene: TRBJ1-2; abundance: .; v_gene: TRBV5-1; CDR3aa: CASSSGPTNNYGYTF; CDR3nt: TGCGCCAGCAGCTCGGGACCGACGAACAACTATGGCTACACCTTC
d_gene: .; j_gene: TRBJ2-7; abundance: .; v_gene: TRBV20-1; CDR3aa: CSASSLDYGYEQYF; CDR3nt: TGCAGTGCTAGCTCTCTGGACTACGGCTACGAGCAGTACTTC
d_gene: TRBD2; j_gene: TRBJ2-1; abundance: once; v_gene: TRBV6-5; CDR3aa: CASSPGTSAQFF; CDR3nt: TGTGCCAGCAGTCCCGGGACTAGCGCCCAGTTCTTC
d_gene: TRBD1; j_gene: TRBJ2-1; abundance: .; v_gene: TRBV7-2; CDR3aa: CASSLRAREQGANEQFF; CDR3nt: TGTGCCAGCAGCTTACGGGCGCGGGAACAGGGGGCAAATGAGCAGTTCTTC